This T cell receptor beta chain was retrieved from a study of radiation and T cells in renal cell carcinoma (dated by TCRdb to the early 2020s). In the study overall: TCR beta sequencing covered approximately 51 samples in total, comprising about 26 tumors and around 27 peripheral blood samples. Across all 50 or so samples, approximately 4,000,000 unique CDR3 nucleotide sequences, encoding 2.5 million to 3 million unique CDR3 amino acid sequences, were identified.

Following the manufacturer's recommendations, the immunoSEQ kit was used to generate TCR beta libraries from genomic DNA. For library preparation, a first multiplex PCR was performed with proprietary primers, followed by a second PCR in which unique barcodes were added, and bead cleanups were performed after each round. Each sample batch included a kit-provided positive control reaction and a negative control reaction. The final libraries were assessed on an Agilent 4200 TapeStation D1000 ScreenTape, pooled by volume, and quantified by qPCR. An Illumina NextSeq500 fitted with a MidOutput 150-cycle cartridge performed the sequencing, running 156 Read1 cycles and 15 Index1 cycles with the kit's custom primers. The pooled library was loaded at 1.0 pM, and 20% PhiX control was spiked in. For the original study's pipeline: Vendor-processed data were analyzed in R, with a clonotype defined as all T cells sharing the same CDR3 nucleotide sequence. For clone abundance analyses, frequencies were normalized to the 10,000 most abundant clones per sample. Public T cell clones, which averaged fewer than five per sample, were excluded before analysis. ImmunoMap was used for dominant motif analysis with the PAM10 matrix, a gap penalty of 30, and a homology threshold of 0.3, and any motif reaching a cumulative frequency of at least 0.01 was considered dominant. The clones in this table, taken by TCRdb from immuneACCESS, are in-frame only. Not every clone is retained; where verified, under half of the shortfall comes from an unresolved V gene, and the cause of the rest is unknown. V, J and clone size are taken as reported in that table, and D and trimming were inferred from the DNA itself. This sample holds about 16,000 clones; 58% were observed only once. About 10% of the sample is held by the ten biggest clonotypes.

Trimming accounts for 4 bases at V and 4 bases at J, while the number of junction bases matched to no gene is 6. The CDR3 runs 14 residues from the cysteine to the phenylalanine. The retained sequence is limited to the CDR3, 42 bases, with the frame set at the first base. The germline V gene supplies CDR1 SGHRS and CDR2 YFSETQ. To note about this clone: Its target antigen remains unknown. No base-level quality is on record; no much larger clone is a single base apart.

In light of the paper, this sample's time point label describes: tumor resected at nephrectomy. The treatment or condition label on this specimen signifies: treatment-naive control, cytoreductive nephrectomy. Control tumors came from treatment-naive renal cell carcinoma patients who underwent cytoreductive nephrectomy without prior radiation. All patients had renal cell carcinoma with clear cell pathology. Control tumors used for TCR sequencing were obtained from a handful of females and around 11 males (median age approximately 50 years, range roughly 35 to 85) and were resected from about 2010 to 2015. Tumors were dissociated mechanically, digested with collagenase/hyaluronidase at 37 degrees C, processed in gentleMACS C tubes, and stored in liquid nitrogen. Genomic DNA for TCR sequencing was prepared using the QIAamp DNA Blood Mini Kit (Qiagen). Samples were included in the analyses only if all quality control checks were passed.

What the study reported, not specific to this receptor: TCR clonality was higher in irradiated tumors than in controls, as the top 100 clonotypes made up an average of approximately 50% of the repertoire in irradiated tumors compared with about 43% in nephrectomy-only tumors. Because only small tumor regions of around 1 g were available, intratumoral heterogeneity was not captured. Compared with control tumors, irradiated tumors had a greater number of dominant CDR3 motifs, and those motifs took up a bigger portion of the repertoire. With a single-armed trial design, the study had no way to address how radiation dose or scheduling affects the TCR repertoire.

Specimen: tumor tissue, collected from a patient whose treatment was nephrectomy without radiotherapy. The sequence links TRBV5-1 to TRBJ2-3, and 7 bases in between align with TRBD1. This clonotype originated in a middle-aged man with renal cell carcinoma. The DNA sequence is given as TGCGCCAGCAGCCAAGCAGGGGGTCCAGATACGCAGTATTTT. Its protein is CASSQAGGPDTQYF.